This TCR beta chain was sequenced in a study of cytomegalovirus exposure and HLA in healthy donors. A multiplex PCR was run with 60 Vbeta primers and 13 Jbeta primers. Data came from immunoSEQ multiplex PCR; TCRdb stores just in-frame clones and leaves some out. The repertoire holds fewer than 250,000 clones, with approximately 81% as singletons. Trimming removed 10 bases from V and 5 bases from J, with 14 bases in between. The CDR3 runs 12 residues. CDR1 and CDR2 from the germline V gene are MNHEY and SVGAGI. The chain employs TRBV6-5 and TRBJ2-5; the D gene is possibly TRBD2 (5 bases). Sequencing used PBMCs. The TCR was taken from a human donor in good health. CDR3 loop: CATRTGRETQYF. The CDR3 DNA reads TGTGCCACCCGGACTGGCAGGGAGACCCAGTACTTC.